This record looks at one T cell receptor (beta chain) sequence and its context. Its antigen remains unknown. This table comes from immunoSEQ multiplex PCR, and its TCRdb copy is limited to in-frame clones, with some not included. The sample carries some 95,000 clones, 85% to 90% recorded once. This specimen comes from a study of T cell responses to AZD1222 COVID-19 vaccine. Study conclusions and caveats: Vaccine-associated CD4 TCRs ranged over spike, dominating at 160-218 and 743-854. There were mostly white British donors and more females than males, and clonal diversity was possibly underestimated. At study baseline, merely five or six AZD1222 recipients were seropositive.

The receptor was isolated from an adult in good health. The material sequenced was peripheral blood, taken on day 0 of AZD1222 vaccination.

The CDR3 DNA follows: TGTGCCAGCAGCTTGAATATAGCTAATGAAAAACTGTTTTTT. This gives the protein CASSLNIANEKLFF. The genes are TRBV5-4 and TRBJ1-4; D remains ambiguous. This CDR3 comprises 14 residues. Trimming shortened V by 1 base and J by 3 bases, and 7 bases separated the two germline ends. Germline assignment: CDR1 SGHNT and CDR2 YYREEE (reference sequence).